Listed below are T cell receptor beta chains from one sample, sequenced in a study of blood T cell repertoires in COVID-19. Measured with immunoSEQ multiplex PCR; TCRdb has only the in-frame clones, and not every one. In the table there are roughly 250,000 clones, around 84% of which are singletons. Material: peripheral blood. The receptors here all came from a man aged 40-49 years with acute or convalescent COVID-19. Both conserved end residues are part of each CDR3. A D gene is named only where the DNA matches it firmly. The size of a clone is reported for some rows only, either as once, few or many, or as a class for expanded clones.

CDR3: CASSVVLSDRASYNEQFF
DNA: TGTGCCAGCAGCGTGGTCCTTAGCGACAGGGCTTCCTACAATGAGCAGTTCTTC
V: TRBV7-9
size: -
J: TRBJ2-1
D: TRBD1

CDR3: CASRGIEGQRTEAFF
DNA: TGTGCCAGCAGGGGGATCGAGGGACAACGCACTGAAGCTTTCTTT
V: TRBV6-5
size: -
J: TRBJ1-1
D: -

CDR3: CASSRGGQETQYF
DNA: TGTGCCAGCAGTCGGGGGGGCCAAGAGACCCAGTACTTC
V: TRBV3-1/TRBV3-2
size: -
J: TRBJ2-5
D: TRBD2

CDR3: CASSQATGGYTF
DNA: TGTGCCAGCAGCCAAGCCACAGGTGGCTACACCTTC
V: TRBV3-1/TRBV3-2
size: -
J: TRBJ1-2
D: -

CDR3: CASSTRDRPQETQYF
DNA: TGTGCCAGCAGTACCCGGGACAGACCTCAAGAGACCCAGTACTTC
V: TRBV28
size: -
J: TRBJ2-5
D: TRBD1

CDR3: CATSRERGLAFF
DNA: TGTGCCACCAGCAGAGAACGGGGACTGGCTTTCTTT
V: TRBV15
size: -
J: TRBJ1-1
D: -

CDR3: CASSLGGTGEDEQYF
DNA: TGTGCCAGCAGCTTAGGAGGGACAGGGGAGGACGAGCAGTACTTC
V: TRBV11-2
size: -
J: TRBJ2-7
D: TRBD1

CDR3: CASSERGSGYEQYF
DNA: TGTGCCAGCAGTGAAAGAGGGTCGGGGTACGAGCAGTACTTC
V: TRBV2
size: -
J: TRBJ2-7
D: -

CDR3: CASSQGKTSTDTQYF
DNA: TGTGCCAGCAGCCAAGGTAAAACTAGCACAGATACGCAGTATTTT
V: TRBV3-1/TRBV3-2
size: -
J: TRBJ2-3
D: -

CDR3: CASSRDRDFLSGYTF
DNA: TGTGCCAGCAGCCGGGACAGGGATTTTTTGAGTGGCTACACCTTC
V: TRBV2
size: -
J: TRBJ1-2
D: TRBD1

CDR3: CASSYGGLLNTGELFF
DNA: TGTGCCAGCAGTTACGGGGGACTTCTGAACACCGGGGAGCTGTTTTTT
V: TRBV6-5
size: -
J: TRBJ2-2
D: -

CDR3: CASSREGDKGYGYTF
DNA: TGTGCCAGCTCCCGGGAGGGGGACAAGGGCTATGGCTACACCTTC
V: TRBV18
size: -
J: TRBJ1-2
D: -

CDR3: CATSGRLYNEQFF
DNA: TGTGCCACCAGCGGCCGACTCTACAATGAGCAGTTCTTC
V: TRBV15
size: once
J: TRBJ2-1
D: -

CDR3: CASSLDGTPNEKLFF
DNA: TGTGCCAGCAGCTTAGACGGGACACCTAATGAAAAACTGTTTTTT
V: TRBV11-2
size: once
J: TRBJ1-4
D: -

CDR3: CASSETGSGNTIYF
DNA: TGTGCCAGCAGCGAGACAGGCTCTGGAAACACCATATATTTT
V: TRBV9
size: once
J: TRBJ1-3
D: -

CDR3: CASRSGGGSPYEQYF
DNA: TGTGCCAGTCGCAGCGGGGGGGGCAGCCCCTACGAGCAGTACTTC
V: TRBV6-5
size: -
J: TRBJ2-7
D: TRBD2

CDR3: CASSLVQGRSTEAFF
DNA: TGCGCCAGCAGCTTGGTACAGGGGAGGTCCACTGAAGCTTTCTTT
V: TRBV5-1
size: -
J: TRBJ1-1
D: TRBD1

CDR3: CASSPFRRGSYNEQFF
DNA: TGTGCCAGCAGCCCCTTCAGGCGAGGGTCCTACAATGAGCAGTTCTTC
V: TRBV3-1/TRBV3-2
size: once
J: TRBJ2-1
D: -

CDR3: CASSLTSRDQFF
DNA: TGTGCCAGCAGCTTGACGTCGCGGGACCAGTTCTTC
V: TRBV5-6
size: -
J: TRBJ2-1
D: -

CDR3: CASSLDARGHRETQYF
DNA: TGTGCCAGCAGCTTGGATGCCAGGGGGCATAGAGAGACCCAGTACTTC
V: TRBV5-4
size: -
J: TRBJ2-5
D: TRBD1

CDR3: CSASFGETQYF
DNA: TGCAGTGCTAGTTTCGGGGAGACCCAGTACTTC
V: TRBV20-1
size: -
J: TRBJ2-5
D: -

CDR3: CASSLLGTGRAEAFF
DNA: TGTGCCAGCAGTTTACTGGGGACAGGGAGGGCTGAAGCTTTCTTT
V: TRBV28
size: -
J: TRBJ1-1
D: TRBD1